One sample yielded the 5 T cell receptor beta chains listed below, sequenced in a study of blood T cell repertoires in COVID-19. Using immunoSEQ multiplex PCR, the repertoire was profiled, and TCRdb retains in-frame clones only, with some absent. The sample holds about 150,000 clones; around four fifths are singletons and the top ten take 6.5% to 9%. The sequenced material came from peripheral blood. These receptors were obtained from a woman older than 75 with COVID-19, enrolled during active disease.

The chain is built from TRBV5-4 and TRBJ2-5, with 7 bases aligning to TRBD2. Germline V gene lookup returns CDR1 SGHNT and CDR2 YYREEE (reference sequence). With 0 bases clipped from V and 4 bases from J, the junction kept 6 bases outside the gene matches. The CDR3 is made up of 15 amino acids. The CDR3 nucleotides read TGTGCCAGCAGCTTGGCGGGGGGATTAGGAGAGACCCAGTACTTC. It encodes CASSLAGGLGETQYF.

The chain combines TRBV29-1 with TRBJ2-3; no definite D call. The V gene lost 2 bases and the J gene lost 1 base, with 7 bases spanning the gap. Looked up from germline, CDR1 is SQVTM and CDR2 is ANQGSEA. The length of the CDR3 is 13 residues. In DNA form, the CDR3 reads TGCAGCGTTGAATCAACAGGCACAGATACGCAGTATTTT. Translation: CSVESTGTDTQYF.

This clone came up a few times. The germline gene is not matched at one end of the junction; a read error may be the cause. The V and J genes are TRBV24-1 and TRBJ1-2, with TRBD1 matching 10 bases. The CDR3 consists of 15 residues. Germline CDR1 is KGHDR and CDR2 is SFDVKD. This CDR3 is CATSALDRGNYGYTF. CDR3 in DNA: TGTGCCACCAGTGCTTTGGACAGGGGGAACTATGGCTACACCTTC.

Remarks on this clone: Other DNA sequences in the sample encode the same CDR3. The V and J genes are TRBV19 and TRBJ1-5, with TRBD1 matching over 9 bases. The CDR3 has 14 residues. Trimming removed 3 bases from V and 4 bases from J; junction bases left unmatched: 1. CDR1 and CDR2 (germline): LNHDA, SQIVND (reference sequence). CDR3 DNA sequence: TGTGCCAGTAGTATGACAGGGGGTAATCAGCCCCAGCATTTT. It codes for CASSMTGGNQPQHF.

This clone was observed a single time. The chain uses TRBV18 and TRBJ2-1, with 8 bases that match TRBD2. Looked up from germline, CDR1 is KGHSH and CDR2 is LQKENI. Trimming cost V 0 bases and J 5 bases; bases outside gene matches: 3. The CDR3 is 15 amino acids. The CDR3 is CASSPPSGGNNEQFF. CDR3 coding DNA: TGTGCCAGCTCACCACCGAGCGGGGGAAACAATGAGCAGTTCTTC. Variable domain in full (rest from reference TRBV18 and TRBJ2-1): NAGVMQNPRHLVRRRGQEARLRCSPMKGHSHVYWYRQLPEEGLKFMVYLQKENIIDESGMPKERFSAEFPKEGPSILRIQQVVRGDSAAYFCASSPPSGGNNEQFFGPGTRLTVL.